These T cell receptor beta chains were read from a single sample in a study of blood T cells in healthy people across ages. TCRdb re-analysed the 5' RACE reads in MiXCR, keeping a single row per CDR3 protein. The repertoire holds about 1.1 million distinct CDR3 sequences, with around two fifths as singletons. The sample taken for sequencing was blood. The receptors here all came from a man aged 18 to 29 in good health. CDR3s include the opening cysteine and the closing phenylalanine or tryptophan. The order of the fields is J gene, D gene, V gene, CDR3 length, clone size, CDR3 DNA, CDR3 protein. A D gene is named only where the DNA matches it firmly. Not all rows give a size; the values are once, few, many and, for expanded clones, a class.

j_gene: TRBJ2-3; d_gene: .; v_gene: TRBV4-1; len: 16; abundance: .; CDR3nt: TGCGCCAGCAGCCAGGACTATGCAGGGGCCTCAGATGCGCAGTATTTT; CDR3aa: CASSQDYAGASDAQYF
j_gene: TRBJ2-7; d_gene: TRBD1; v_gene: TRBV6-2/TRBV6-3; len: 14; abundance: few; CDR3nt: TGTGCCAGCAGACCGGACAGGGGGCTGTACGAGCAGTACTTC; CDR3aa: CASRPDRGLYEQYF
j_gene: TRBJ2-7; d_gene: TRBD2; v_gene: TRBV13; len: 16; abundance: .; CDR3nt: TGTGCCAGCAGCCCCGGGACTAGAGGGGGCTCCTACGAGCAGTACTTC; CDR3aa: CASSPGTRGGSYEQYF
j_gene: TRBJ2-7; d_gene: .; v_gene: TRBV6-2/TRBV6-3; len: 12; abundance: .; CDR3nt: TGTGCCAGCAGTTACCCGGCGAGCGAGCAGTACTTC; CDR3aa: CASSYPASEQYF
j_gene: TRBJ2-7; d_gene: .; v_gene: TRBV7-2; len: 14; abundance: many; CDR3nt: TGTGCCAGCAGCTTAGACCGTGCCTCCTACGAGCAGTACTTC; CDR3aa: CASSLDRASYEQYF
j_gene: TRBJ2-4; d_gene: .; v_gene: TRBV2; len: 20; abundance: .; CDR3nt: TGTGCCAGCGGCCCAGGGGGGATATATGACAGGTTGTTAGCCAAAAACATTCAGTACTTC; CDR3aa: CASGPGGIYDRLLAKNIQYF
j_gene: TRBJ2-1; d_gene: TRBD2; v_gene: TRBV6-5; len: 17; abundance: .; CDR3nt: TGTGCCAGCAGTTACTCTAGCGGGGGGGGCTCCTACAATGAGCAGTTCTTC; CDR3aa: CASSYSSGGGSYNEQFF
j_gene: TRBJ2-7; d_gene: .; v_gene: TRBV6-1; len: 14; abundance: .; CDR3nt: TGTGCCAGCAAAAAGGGGGGGAAATCCTACGAGCAGTACTTC; CDR3aa: CASKKGGKSYEQYF
j_gene: TRBJ2-1; d_gene: .; v_gene: TRBV6-2/TRBV6-3; len: 18; abundance: .; CDR3nt: TGTGCCAGCAGTCCCCGGGACAACACGGCCCCCAAATACAATGAGCAGTTCTTC; CDR3aa: CASSPRDNTAPKYNEQFF
j_gene: TRBJ1-2; d_gene: .; v_gene: TRBV6-2/TRBV6-3; len: 15; abundance: .; CDR3nt: TGTGCCAGCAGTTTTGGGACGGCTGCTAACTATGGCTACACCTTC; CDR3aa: CASSFGTAANYGYTF
j_gene: TRBJ1-5; d_gene: TRBD1; v_gene: TRBV4-1; len: 15; abundance: .; CDR3nt: TGCGCCAGCAGCCAAGGACAGGGTAACAATCAGCCCCAGCATTTT; CDR3aa: CASSQGQGNNQPQHF
j_gene: TRBJ1-2; d_gene: .; v_gene: TRBV2; len: 12; abundance: .; CDR3nt: TGTGCCAGCAGGGACGTTAACTATGGCTACACCTTC; CDR3aa: CASRDVNYGYTF
j_gene: TRBJ2-1; d_gene: .; v_gene: TRBV27; len: 13; abundance: .; CDR3nt: TGTGCCAGCAGACTAGGGGGACCGGGTGAGCAGTTCTTC; CDR3aa: CASRLGGPGEQFF
j_gene: TRBJ1-2; d_gene: .; v_gene: TRBV4-2; len: 14; abundance: few; CDR3nt: TGTGCCAGCAGCCAACGGACCCCTAACTATGGCTACACCTTC; CDR3aa: CASSQRTPNYGYTF
j_gene: TRBJ1-2; d_gene: .; v_gene: TRBV9; len: 14; abundance: .; CDR3nt: TGTGCCAGCAGCGCCAGGCCGGGTAACTATGGCTACACCTTC; CDR3aa: CASSARPGNYGYTF
j_gene: TRBJ1-6; d_gene: .; v_gene: TRBV29-1; len: 14; abundance: .; CDR3nt: TGCAGCGTTAGGATAGGGGCCTATAATTCACCCCTCCACTTT; CDR3aa: CSVRIGAYNSPLHF
j_gene: TRBJ1-2; d_gene: TRBD1; v_gene: TRBV25-1; len: 15; abundance: few; CDR3nt: TGTGCCAGCAGCGATGGACAGGGATATGACTATGGCTACACCTTC; CDR3aa: CASSDGQGYDYGYTF
j_gene: TRBJ1-2; d_gene: TRBD1; v_gene: TRBV12-3/TRBV12-4; len: 15; abundance: .; CDR3nt: TGTGCCAGCAGTTTACAGGGGGGGCCCAACTATGGCTACACCTTC; CDR3aa: CASSLQGGPNYGYTF
j_gene: TRBJ1-1; d_gene: .; v_gene: TRBV27; len: 14; abundance: .; CDR3nt: TGTGCCAGCAGTTTACGAAGGGTTGGAACTGAAGCTTTCTTT; CDR3aa: CASSLRRVGTEAFF
j_gene: TRBJ1-1; d_gene: .; v_gene: TRBV12-3/TRBV12-4; len: 14; abundance: .; CDR3nt: TGTGCCAGCAGACCAGAGGGGGGAAACACTGAAGCTTTCTTT; CDR3aa: CASRPEGGNTEAFF
j_gene: TRBJ1-4; d_gene: .; v_gene: TRBV12-3/TRBV12-4; len: 16; abundance: .; CDR3nt: TGTGCCAGCAGTTTAGACGGCTATGCAACTAATGAAAAACTGTTTTTT; CDR3aa: CASSLDGYATNEKLFF
j_gene: TRBJ1-1; d_gene: TRBD1; v_gene: TRBV10-3; len: 15; abundance: few; CDR3nt: TGTGCCATCAGCCTGACAGGGCCGTCGAACACTGAAGCTTTCTTT; CDR3aa: CAISLTGPSNTEAFF
j_gene: TRBJ2-5; d_gene: .; v_gene: TRBV5-1; len: 14; abundance: few; CDR3nt: TGCGCCAGCAGCCCGGACAGATGGAGAGAGACCCAGTACTTC; CDR3aa: CASSPDRWRETQYF
j_gene: TRBJ2-2; d_gene: TRBD1; v_gene: TRBV7-9; len: 16; abundance: few; CDR3nt: TGTGCCAGCAGCTCAAAGGACAGGATGAACACCGGGGAGCTGTTTTTT; CDR3aa: CASSSKDRMNTGELFF
j_gene: TRBJ1-2; d_gene: .; v_gene: TRBV7-3; len: 13; abundance: .; CDR3nt: TGTGCCAGCAGCGTGGACGGATTAAGTGGCTACACCTTC; CDR3aa: CASSVDGLSGYTF
j_gene: TRBJ1-1; d_gene: .; v_gene: TRBV5-6; len: 15; abundance: .; CDR3nt: TGTGCCAGCGAGTGGGGGGCCCCTATGAAAACTGAAGCTTTCTTT; CDR3aa: CASEWGAPMKTEAFF
j_gene: TRBJ1-4; d_gene: .; v_gene: TRBV7-8; len: 17; abundance: few; CDR3nt: TGTGCCAGCAGCTCCTCTCCCACAGCTGGGCGGCGTGAAAAACTGTTTTTT; CDR3aa: CASSSSPTAGRREKLFF
j_gene: TRBJ2-2; d_gene: TRBD1; v_gene: TRBV5-5; len: 16; abundance: .; CDR3nt: TGTGCCAGCAGAAGAGGGACAGGGGGTTTCGACGGGGAGCTGTTTTTT; CDR3aa: CASRRGTGGFDGELFF
j_gene: TRBJ1-2; d_gene: .; v_gene: TRBV5-6; len: 15; abundance: .; CDR3nt: TGTGCCACTCATACACAGGATCGACTTAACTATGGCTACACCTTC; CDR3aa: CATHTQDRLNYGYTF
j_gene: TRBJ1-4; d_gene: TRBD1; v_gene: TRBV12-3/TRBV12-4; len: 15; abundance: many; CDR3nt: TGTGCCAGCAGTCCGAAGACAGGGGGAGATGAAAAACTGTTTTTT; CDR3aa: CASSPKTGGDEKLFF
j_gene: TRBJ2-1; d_gene: TRBD2; v_gene: TRBV12-3/TRBV12-4; len: 16; abundance: few; CDR3nt: TGTGCCAGCAGTCTGAGACTAGCGAGGCAGTACAATGAGCAGTTCTTC; CDR3aa: CASSLRLARQYNEQFF
j_gene: TRBJ2-1; d_gene: .; v_gene: TRBV2; len: 16; abundance: few; CDR3nt: TGTGCCAGCAGTGAAGTTGGAGGGGGCGCGGGGAATGAGCAGTTCTTC; CDR3aa: CASSEVGGGAGNEQFF
j_gene: TRBJ1-1; d_gene: TRBD1; v_gene: TRBV9; len: 14; abundance: few; CDR3nt: TGTGCCAGCAGCATACAGGGGACTGGGACTGAAGCTTTCTTT; CDR3aa: CASSIQGTGTEAFF
j_gene: TRBJ1-4; d_gene: TRBD1; v_gene: TRBV5-6; len: 13; abundance: .; CDR3nt: TGTGCCAGCACCATCACAGGGGTGGAAAAACTGTTTTTT; CDR3aa: CASTITGVEKLFF
j_gene: TRBJ2-6; d_gene: .; v_gene: TRBV12-5; len: 18; abundance: .; CDR3nt: TGTGCTAGTGGTTGGGGTGGAGACCGCAACTCTGGGGCCAACGTCCTGACTTTC; CDR3aa: CASGWGGDRNSGANVLTF
j_gene: TRBJ1-2; d_gene: .; v_gene: TRBV3-1; len: 16; abundance: .; CDR3nt: TGTGCCAGCAGCCAAGATCGGGCAGGTGACTCCTATGGCTACACCTTC; CDR3aa: CASSQDRAGDSYGYTF
j_gene: TRBJ1-1; d_gene: .; v_gene: TRBV27; len: 15; abundance: once; CDR3nt: TGTGCCAGCAGACCAACAGGGAGACGATACACTGAAGCTTTCTTT; CDR3aa: CASRPTGRRYTEAFF
j_gene: TRBJ2-1; d_gene: .; v_gene: TRBV14; len: 16; abundance: .; CDR3nt: TGTGCCAGCAGCCCCCTGGGGGGCGCCTCCTACAATGAGCAGTTCTTC; CDR3aa: CASSPLGGASYNEQFF
j_gene: TRBJ1-2; d_gene: .; v_gene: TRBV6-2/TRBV6-3; len: 14; abundance: few; CDR3nt: TGTGCCAGCAGTTACGCAACCAGGGGCGGTGGCTACACCTTC; CDR3aa: CASSYATRGGGYTF
j_gene: TRBJ2-6; d_gene: TRBD1; v_gene: TRBV6-2/TRBV6-3; len: 19; abundance: few; CDR3nt: TGTGCCAGCCTGATATGGACAGGTTTCAAGGACTCTGGGGCCAACGTCCTGACTTTC; CDR3aa: CASLIWTGFKDSGANVLTF
j_gene: TRBJ1-1; d_gene: .; v_gene: TRBV6-1; len: 14; abundance: few; CDR3nt: TGTGCCAGCAGCCGGGACTTTATGAACACTGAAGCTTTCTTT; CDR3aa: CASSRDFMNTEAFF
j_gene: TRBJ2-3; d_gene: TRBD1; v_gene: TRBV5-1; len: 14; abundance: .; CDR3nt: TGCGCCAGCAGCCCAGGGACAGCGGCAGGTACGCAGTATTTT; CDR3aa: CASSPGTAAGTQYF
j_gene: TRBJ2-1; d_gene: TRBD2; v_gene: TRBV20-1; len: 16; abundance: .; CDR3nt: TGCAGTGCTAGTCCTAGCGGGGGGAGCTCCTACAATGAGCAGTTCTTC; CDR3aa: CSASPSGGSSYNEQFF
j_gene: TRBJ2-2; d_gene: .; v_gene: TRBV12-3/TRBV12-4; len: 13; abundance: .; CDR3nt: TGTGCCACCCAACAGGTGAACACCGGGGAGCTGTTTTTT; CDR3aa: CATQQVNTGELFF
j_gene: TRBJ2-3; d_gene: TRBD2; v_gene: TRBV5-4; len: 18; abundance: .; CDR3nt: TGTGCCAGCAGCTCGGGGACTAGCGGGGGAACTAGCACAGATGCGCAGTATTTT; CDR3aa: CASSSGTSGGTSTDAQYF
j_gene: TRBJ2-1; d_gene: TRBD2; v_gene: TRBV6-2/TRBV6-3; len: 16; abundance: .; CDR3nt: TGTGCCAGCACCCTAGGACTAGCGGGAGCTCTGAATGAGCAGTTCTTC; CDR3aa: CASTLGLAGALNEQFF
j_gene: TRBJ2-3; d_gene: .; v_gene: TRBV20-1; len: 14; abundance: .; CDR3nt: TGCAGTGCTAGACCCCACGGAACCACAGATACGCAGTATTTT; CDR3aa: CSARPHGTTDTQYF
j_gene: TRBJ1-2; d_gene: .; v_gene: TRBV7-9; len: 16; abundance: .; CDR3nt: TGTGCCAGCAGCTTAGGCGCCGGGGCTTCTAACTATGGCTACACCTTC; CDR3aa: CASSLGAGASNYGYTF
j_gene: TRBJ1-1; d_gene: .; v_gene: TRBV4-1; len: 15; abundance: .; CDR3nt: TGCGCCAGCAGCCCCCTCGAGGGGATGAACACTGAAGCTTTCTTT; CDR3aa: CASSPLEGMNTEAFF
j_gene: TRBJ2-3; d_gene: .; v_gene: TRBV2; len: 15; abundance: .; CDR3nt: TGTGCCAGCATCGGGAAACAGGGGAGGAGAGATACGCAGTATTTT; CDR3aa: CASIGKQGRRDTQYF
j_gene: TRBJ2-7; d_gene: .; v_gene: TRBV28; len: 16; abundance: .; CDR3nt: TGTGCCAGCAGTTTACCCGCCGGGGGGCTATACAATGAGCAGTACTTC; CDR3aa: CASSLPAGGLYNEQYF
j_gene: TRBJ1-1; d_gene: .; v_gene: TRBV5-1; len: 15; abundance: few; CDR3nt: TGCGCCAGCAGCTTGGAATATGCCGTGAACACTGAAGCTTTCTTT; CDR3aa: CASSLEYAVNTEAFF
j_gene: TRBJ2-2; d_gene: .; v_gene: TRBV29-1; len: 12; abundance: .; CDR3nt: TGCAGCGTCTTCTGGGACACCGGGGAGCTGTTTTTT; CDR3aa: CSVFWDTGELFF
j_gene: TRBJ1-1; d_gene: .; v_gene: TRBV12-1; len: 12; abundance: once; CDR3nt: TGTGCCAGCAGCTTTGATACGTATGAAGCTTTCTTT; CDR3aa: CASSFDTYEAFF
j_gene: TRBJ1-2; d_gene: .; v_gene: TRBV29-1; len: 12; abundance: .; CDR3nt: TGCAGCGTTGAACTGGAAGGATATGGCTACACCTTC; CDR3aa: CSVELEGYGYTF
j_gene: TRBJ1-1; d_gene: .; v_gene: TRBV4-1; len: 18; abundance: .; CDR3nt: TGCGCCAGCAGCACCCGCACACCGAAGGTGGTAATGAACACTGAAGCTTTCTTT; CDR3aa: CASSTRTPKVVMNTEAFF
j_gene: TRBJ1-2; d_gene: .; v_gene: TRBV6-5; len: 14; abundance: few; CDR3nt: TGTGCCAGCAGTCGCCGACATCTCAACTATGGCTACACCTTC; CDR3aa: CASSRRHLNYGYTF
j_gene: TRBJ2-4; d_gene: TRBD1; v_gene: TRBV7-9; len: 15; abundance: once; CDR3nt: TGTGCCAGCAGTCATCCTTTGGGACAGGGGGCTGAGCAGTACTTC; CDR3aa: CASSHPLGQGAEQYF
j_gene: TRBJ1-2; d_gene: .; v_gene: TRBV7-2; len: 12; abundance: many; CDR3nt: TGTGCCAGCAGCACCGACAACTATGGCTACACCTTC; CDR3aa: CASSTDNYGYTF
j_gene: TRBJ2-3; d_gene: TRBD2; v_gene: TRBV20-1; len: 15; abundance: .; CDR3nt: TGCAGTGCTAGTTCCGCGGGGGGCCGCACAGATACGCAATATTTT; CDR3aa: CSASSAGGRTDTQYF